These 13 T cell receptor beta chains were all obtained from the same sample, sequenced in a study of CD8+ T cells in alopecia areata. Regarding treatment: oral pan-JAK inhibitor, 5-10 mg twice daily. Following extraction, RNA underwent reverse transcription to cDNA, which served as the sequencing template. The protocol was immunoSEQ multiplex PCR, while the TCRdb copy is restricted to in-frame clones and leaves out a portion. Of 60,000 to 85,000 clones listed, approximately 64% are singletons. The sample here was CD8+ T cells sorted from blood, taken at week 24, from a patient treated with tofacitinib. The receptors derive from a human donor with alopecia areata.

This chain joins TRBV10-3 and TRBJ2-1; D not resolved. Germline V gene lookup returns CDR1 ENHRY and CDR2 SYGVKD. Trimming pared 0 bases from V and 4 bases from J, leaving 16 bases between. The CDR3 runs to 17 residues. The CDR3, as DNA: TGTGCCATCAGTGAGTCTCTTATTGCAAACTCATACAATGAGCAGTTCTTC. This codes for CAISESLIANSYNEQFF.

J is TRBJ2-7 and V is TRBV7-2, with D hard to call. CDR3 length: 16 residues. Germline values: CDR1 SGHTA, CDR2 FQGNSA. V lost 3 bases, J lost 0 bases, and 15 bases lay in between. The CDR3 sequence: CASSFPPLSSSYEQYF. The CDR3 DNA reads as TGTGCCAGCAGCTTCCCTCCGCTCTCGAGCTCCTACGAGCAGTACTTC.

This clone was seen more than once but under ten times. The CDR3 spells CASSLIGRGNTEAFF. The CDR3 bases are TGTGCCAGCAGTTTAATCGGCAGGGGTAACACTGAAGCTTTCTTT. V usage is TRBV28 and J usage is TRBJ1-1, with D possibly TRBD1 on 6 matching bases. CDR3 length: 15 residues. Trimming left V 2 bases short and J 2 bases short, with 12 bases between. Looked up from germline, CDR1 is MDHEN and CDR2 is SYDVKM. Supplemented by reference TRBV28 and TRBJ1-1, the full variable domain reads DVKVTQSSRYLVKRTGEKVFLECVQDMDHENMFWYRQDPGLGLRLIYFSYDVKMKEKGDIPEGYSVSREKKERFSLILESASTNQTSMYLCASSLIGRGNTEAFFGQGTRLTVV.

Comment on this clone: A read error is likely here: a far larger clone is one base away. This chain connects TRBV14 to TRBJ2-7, with 8 bases fitting TRBD1. CDR3 length: 13 amino acids. J was trimmed by 4 bases and V by 3 bases; bases with no gene match: 2. Germline values: CDR1 SGHDN, CDR2 FVKESK. This chain's CDR3 is CASSHRTGYEQYF. The DNA for the CDR3 is TGTGCCAGCAGCCACCGGACAGGGTACGAGCAGTACTTC.

The V gene is TRBV27, the J gene TRBJ1-1; D is perhaps TRBD1 (6 bases). This CDR3 is built from 14 residues. Trimming shortened V by 6 bases and J by 2 bases, and 13 bases separated the two germline ends. The germline gives CDR1 MNHEY, CDR2 SMNVEV (reference sequence). In nucleotides, the CDR3 is TGTGCCAGCAGAACAGGAGGGGGAAACACTGAAGCTTTCTTT. It encodes CASRTGGGNTEAFF.

The sample holds a few counts of this clone. This rearrangement joins TRBV7-2 to TRBJ2-1; maybe TRBD2 (6 bases). The CDR3 is 15 amino acids. V was shortened by 3 bases and J by 0 bases, with 9 bases between the two germline ends. Germline lookup yields CDR1 SGHTA and CDR2 FQGNSA. The CDR3 spells CASSFGGSSYNEQFF. The CDR3 bases are TGTGCCAGCAGCTTTGGGGGGAGCTCCTACAATGAGCAGTTCTTC.

The rearrangement uses TRBV30 and TRBJ1-1; no clear D. V gave up 1 base and J gave up 2 bases, with 11 bases separating them. Germline V gives CDR1 GTSNPN, CDR2 SVGIG (reference sequence). This CDR3 comprises 14 residues. The CDR3 coding sequence is TGTGCCTGGAGTGGGATGGGCCTTAACACTGAAGCTTTCTTT. It yields the protein CAWSGMGLNTEAFF.

The table lists this clone with a count of one. The chain couples TRBV5-4 to TRBJ2-5; D unclear. CDR3 length equals 15 residues. Germline assignment: CDR1 SGHNT and CDR2 YYREEE (reference sequence). Trimming shortened V by 2 bases and J by 0 bases, and 11 bases separated the two germline ends. DNA of the CDR3: TGTGCCAGCAGCTTTCCGTTTGTGTACCAAGAGACCCAGTACTTC. This sequence encodes CASSFPFVYQETQYF. Filled out from reference TRBV5-4 and TRBJ2-5, the complete variable domain reads ETGVTQSPTHLIKTRGQQVTLRCSSQSGHNTVSWYQQALGQGPQFIFQYYREEENGRGNFPPRFSGLQFPNYSSELNVNALELDDSALYLCASSFPFVYQETQYFGPGTRLLVL.

This clone was observed a handful of times. The gene calls are TRBV4-3 and TRBJ1-1, with no clear D. CDR3 length: 13 amino acids. The V gene lost 1 base and the J gene lost 5 bases, with 8 bases spanning the gap. Looked up from germline, CDR1 is LGHNA and CDR2 is YSLEER. In nucleotides, the CDR3 is TGCGCCAGCAGCCAAGGACAAATGACTGAAGCTTTCTTT. As protein: CASSQGQMTEAFF.

The gene calls are TRBV4-1 and TRBJ2-7, with D possibly being TRBD2 (6 bases). V lost 4 bases to trimming and J lost 2 bases, with 15 bases between them. This CDR3 contains 15 residues. From germline, CDR1 is MGHRA and CDR2 YSYEKL. The CDR3 is CASSPLATKPYEQYF. In DNA, the CDR3 is TGCGCCAGCAGCCCCCTAGCGACCAAACCCTACGAGCAGTACTTC.

The rearrangement joins TRBV7-3 to TRBJ2-5; D perhaps matches TRBD1 (5 bases). Germline assignment: CDR1 SGHTA and CDR2 FQGTGA. V was shortened by 6 bases and J by 1 base, with 9 bases between the two germline ends. The CDR3 sequence is 13 residues long. The CDR3 coding sequence is TGTGCCAGCAGGGGCCAGGGCCAAGAGACCCAGTACTTC. Translation: CASRGQGQETQYF.

The CDR3 region has the DNA TGTGCCAGCAGCTCGAGCGGGGGGGCCTCAGATACGCAGTATTTT. It yields the protein CASSSSGGASDTQYF. V gene TRBV7-3 combines with J gene TRBJ2-3, with 10 positions matching TRBD2. Germline trimming cut 4 bases from V and 4 bases from J; bases unmatched to any gene: 5. Germline V CDR1 and CDR2: SGHTA, FQGTGA. The CDR3 runs 15 residues.

This chain connects TRBV27 to TRBJ1-6; a possible D gene is TRBD1 (6 bases). The CDR3 length is 16 residues. CDR1 and CDR2 from the germline V gene are MNHEY and SMNVEV (reference sequence). Deletions cut 5 bases from V and 3 bases from J, with 14 bases between. The DNA of the CDR3 is TGTGCCAGCAGTGCCCAGGACAGCGGCTATAATTCACCCCTCCACTTT. It translates to CASSAQDSGYNSPLHF.